The 14 T cell receptor beta chains listed next were all sequenced from one sample in a study of shared clonotypes between healthy human individuals. The protocol was immunoSEQ multiplex PCR, while the TCRdb copy is restricted to in-frame clones and leaves out a portion. The sample has over 2 million clones, around 90% seen once; the top ten hold approximately 0.39%. Sequencing was done on a sample of naive CD4+ T cells from PBMCs. Subset defined: CD45RA+ positively selected. These receptors all come from a man between 18 and 29 years old in good health. Some clones in this sample may be carry-over from other donors' samples.

This sequence joins TRBV2 and TRBJ1-6; D not certain. CDR3 size: 13 residues. Between the trimmed V and J ends, which lost 10 bases and 8 bases, there was a span of 15 bases. The germline V gene encodes CDR1 SNHLY and CDR2 FYNNEI. CDR3 sequence (DNA): TGTGCCACCACGGAGCATCGGGATTCACCCCTCCACTTT. Encoded protein: CATTEHRDSPLHF.

The chain couples TRBV5-1 to TRBJ1-2, with 11 bases that match TRBD1. After removal of 2 bases from V and 7 bases from J, the junction contained 7 bases not matched to a gene. This CDR3 is built from 15 residues. The germline V gene has CDR1 SGHRS and CDR2 YFSETQ. The CDR3 nucleotides are TGCGCCAGCAGCTTTGGCGGACAGGGGGCCAGTGGCTACACCTTC. Protein sequence: CASSFGGQGASGYTF.

The chain recombines TRBV9 with TRBJ1-1; D is perhaps TRBD1 (6 bases). The CDR3 contains 13 residues. V was clipped by 4 bases and J by 1 base, with 8 bases between them. Germline CDR1 SGDLS, CDR2 YYNGEE. The CDR3 nucleotides are TGTGCCAGCAGCAGGGGGACGAACACTGAAGCTTTCTTT. Amino acid sequence: CASSRGTNTEAFF.

This chain connects TRBV28 to TRBJ2-7, with TRBD1 matching over 8 bases. Looked up from germline, CDR1 is MDHEN and CDR2 is SYDVKM. There are 15 residues in the CDR3. With V trimmed by 3 bases and J by 2 bases, 6 bases remained unmatched. CDR3 sequence: CASSFLGGQAYEQYF. The CDR3 coding sequence is TGTGCCAGCAGTTTCCTCGGGGGACAGGCCTACGAGCAGTACTTC.

The chain recombines TRBV27 with TRBJ2-1; 8 bases match TRBD2. The CDR3 runs to 21 residues. Unmatched junction bases numbered 23, after V lost 0 bases and J lost 7 bases. Germline V lookup: CDR1 MNHEY, CDR2 SMNVEV (reference sequence). The CDR3 DNA follows: TGTGCCAGCAGTTTATCTAGGCCGCATCCGCTTAGCGGGGCCCTCGAAAATGAGCAGTTCTTC. Translation: CASSLSRPHPLSGALENEQFF.

The chain carries TRBV5-1 and TRBJ2-1; 7 bases agree with TRBD1. The V gene's germline CDR1 is SGHRS and CDR2 YFSETQ. Losses at the gene ends were 1 base for V and 9 bases for J; bases not matched to a gene: 4. This CDR3 has 13 residues. The CDR3 nucleotides are TGCGCCAGCAGCTTGCTAGGGGGCGGTGAGCAGTTCTTC. Translating it yields CASSLLGGGEQFF.

The rearrangement uses TRBV5-1 and TRBJ2-2; D perhaps matches TRBD2 (6 bases). Germline values: CDR1 SGHRS, CDR2 YFSETQ. The V end lost 9 bases, the J end lost 1 base, and 16 bases lay between the germline ends. This CDR3 comprises 15 residues. CDR3 residues: CAIASGLMNTGELFF. As DNA, the CDR3 is TGCGCCATCGCATCGGGACTTATGAACACCGGGGAGCTGTTTTTT.

V gene TRBV6-1 combines with J gene TRBJ1-3, with D tentatively TRBD1 (5 bases). Germline values: CDR1 MNHNS, CDR2 SASEGT. The length of the CDR3 is 14 residues. V gave up 0 bases and J gave up 2 bases, with 5 bases separating them. Here the CDR3 reads CASSEARAGNTIYF. CDR3 sequence (DNA): TGTGCCAGCAGTGAAGCCAGGGCTGGAAACACCATATATTTT.

The rearrangement uses TRBV28 and TRBJ1-2; D not resolved. Per germline, CDR1 MDHEN and CDR2 SYDVKM. The germline V and J ends were trimmed by 3 bases and 6 bases, with 11 bases remaining between them. The CDR3 runs 13 residues. The CDR3: CASSFRLSNGYTF. CDR3 nucleotide sequence: TGTGCCAGCAGTTTCAGGCTTAGCAATGGCTACACCTTC.

V is TRBV25-1 and J is TRBJ2-3; D not certain. Per the germline V gene, CDR1 is MGHDK and CDR2 is SYGVNS. V was trimmed by 3 bases and J by 2 bases, leaving 15 bases between them. The CDR3 runs 16 residues. The CDR3 DNA sequence: TGTGCCAGCAGTGAGGGTCGAGTCTCTATCACAGATACGCAGTATTTT. The encoded protein is CASSEGRVSITDTQYF.

The genes are TRBV7-2 and TRBJ1-2, with unresolved D. The CDR3 runs to 16 residues. Germline CDR1 and CDR2: SGHTA and FQGNSA. The V end lost 5 bases, the J end lost 4 bases, and 20 bases lay between the germline ends. DNA of the CDR3: TGTGCCAGCAGCCCGGAGGGCAGCAACATACCCTATGGCTACACCTTC. It is translated as CASSPEGSNIPYGYTF.

Of note for this clone: Other nucleotide sequences from this sample produce the same CDR3. This chain uses TRBV5-1 with TRBJ2-2, with D unresolved. Germline V gives CDR1 SGHRS, CDR2 YFSETQ. Between the trimmed V and J ends, which lost 0 bases and 0 bases, there was a span of 3 bases. This CDR3 region has 14 residues. CDR3 sequence reads: CASSLVTNTGELFF. The CDR3 DNA sequence: TGCGCCAGCAGCTTGGTTACGAACACCGGGGAGCTGTTTTTT. The whole variable domain, remainder taken from reference TRBV5-1 and TRBJ2-2, is KAGVTQTPRYLIKTRGQQVTLSCSPISGHRSVSWYQQTPGQGLQFLFEYFSETQRNKGNFPGRFSGRQFSNSRSEMNVSTLELGDSALYLCASSLVTNTGELFFGEGSRLTVL.

J is TRBJ1-1 and V is TRBV19; tentatively, D is TRBD1 (6 bases). CDR3 length equals 12 residues. Deletions cut 9 bases from V and 3 bases from J, with 11 bases between. CDR1 and CDR2 (germline): LNHDA, SQIVND (reference sequence). The CDR3 reads CASLTGYTEAFF. CDR3 bases: TGTGCCAGCCTTACAGGGTACACTGAAGCTTTCTTT.

The chain recombines TRBV4-3 with TRBJ1-2; weak D call: TRBD1 (5 bases). Germline CDR1 reads LGHNA; CDR2 reads YSLEER. CDR3 length: 15 amino acids. Trimming removed 0 bases at V and 4 bases at J, with 12 bases between. The CDR3 region is CASSQDLAGTYGYTF. CDR3 coding DNA: TGCGCCAGCAGCCAAGACCTGGCAGGGACCTATGGCTACACCTTC.